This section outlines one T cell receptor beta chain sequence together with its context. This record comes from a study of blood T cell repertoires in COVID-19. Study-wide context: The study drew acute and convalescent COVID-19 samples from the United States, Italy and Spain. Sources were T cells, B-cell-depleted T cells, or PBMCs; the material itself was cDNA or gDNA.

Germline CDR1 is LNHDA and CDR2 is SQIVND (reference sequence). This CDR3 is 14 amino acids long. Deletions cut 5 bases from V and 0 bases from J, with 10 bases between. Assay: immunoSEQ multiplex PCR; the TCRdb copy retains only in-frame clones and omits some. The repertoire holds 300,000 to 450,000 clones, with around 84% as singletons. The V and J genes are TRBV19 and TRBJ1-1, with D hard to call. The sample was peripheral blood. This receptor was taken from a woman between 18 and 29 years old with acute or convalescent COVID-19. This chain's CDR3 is CASSFRNLNTEAFF. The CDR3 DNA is TGTGCCAGTAGTTTCAGGAACTTGAACACTGAAGCTTTCTTT.